The 17 T cell receptor beta chains given below trace back to one sample, sequenced in a study of T cells in Graves' hyperthyroidism and ophthalmopathy (dated by TCRdb to the late 2010s). The method behind the library was multiplex PCR. Reads for this sample came from an Illumina HiSeq 2000. Amplification of TCR beta CDR3 regions was carried out from RNA transcripts. For the first round of RT-PCR on the TCR CDR3, the HTBI primer set was used together with the Qiagen OneStep RT-PCR kit. The public reads were reprocessed in TCRdb via fastp at Q25 and MiXCR, keeping in-frame beta chains. A single entry per CDR3 protein holds the most common genes and DNA from its merged rows. The sample table lists a few hundred thousand distinct CDR3 sequences, 15% to 18% of them with a count of one. 13% to 15% of the sample is held by the ten biggest clonotypes. The sequenced material came from blood. The receptors shown here come from a woman between 18 and 29 years old with Graves' hyperthyroidism.

The chain recombines TRBV29-1 with TRBJ2-1, with 12 bases that match TRBD1. Germline assignment: CDR1 SQVTM and CDR2 ANQGSEA. The V gene end was trimmed by 6 bases and the J gene end by 7 bases; junction bases not matched to a gene: 13. The CDR3 is made up of 16 amino acids. CDR3: CSVLPPGQGARNEQFF. The DNA of the CDR3 is TGCAGCGTGCTACCCCCGGGACAGGGGGCGCGAAATGAGCAGTTCTTC.

This clonotype appeared a few times. The rearrangement links TRBV27 to TRBJ2-1, with unresolved D. Germline V gene data show CDR1 as MNHEY and CDR2 as SMNVEV (reference sequence). This CDR3 is 15 amino acids long. With 0 bases removed from V and 6 bases from J, the gap between germline ends came to 12 bases. Written as DNA, the CDR3 is TGTGCCAGCAGTTTATCCGCAGCGCGGCGCAATGAGCAGTTCTTC. Its translation: CASSLSAARRNEQFF.

In this sample, this clonotype turned up a few times. This chain joins TRBV19 and TRBJ2-2; D may be TRBD2 (5 bases). Germline lookup yields CDR1 LNHDA and CDR2 SQIVND (reference sequence). Trimming took 1 base from V and 5 from J, leaving 5 bases between them. This CDR3 comprises 13 residues. CDR3 residues: CASSIAGTGELFF. CDR3 DNA sequence: TGTGCCAGTAGTATAGCGGGGACCGGGGAGCTGTTTTTT.

V and J are TRBV20-1 and TRBJ2-7; 12 bases are a match to TRBD2. Germline V gene data show CDR1 as DFQATT and CDR2 as SNEGSKA (reference sequence). The junction had 4 bases not matched to a gene; V was cut back by 5 bases and J by 2 bases. The CDR3 runs 14 residues. The CDR3 is CSARLAGATYEQYF. The CDR3, as DNA: TGCAGTGCTCGACTAGCGGGAGCCACCTACGAGCAGTACTTC.

This rearrangement joins TRBV4-2 to TRBJ2-1, with D perhaps assigned TRBD1 or TRBD2 (7 bases each). Germline assignment: CDR1 LGHNA and CDR2 YNFKEQ. The V end lost 7 bases, the J end lost 3 bases, and 13 bases lay between the germline ends. CDR3 length equals 14 residues. CDR3 coding DNA: TGTGCCAGCAACCCAGGGGGGGACTACAATGAGCAGTTCTTC. Amino acid sequence: CASNPGGDYNEQFF.

In this sample, this clonotype turned up a few times. This chain links TRBV9 with TRBJ1-2; TRBD1 might be the D (5 bases). The CDR3 covers 17 residues. Per germline, CDR1 SGDLS and CDR2 YYNGEE. V was trimmed by 2 bases and J by 0 bases, leaving 17 bases between them. CDR3 in amino acids: CASSVSRDSRANYGYTF. The CDR3 nucleotides read TGTGCCAGCAGCGTTAGCCGGGACTCCCGAGCTAACTATGGCTACACCTTC.

This clonotype was counted ten times or more. This rearrangement joins TRBV20-1 to TRBJ2-7; 7 positions match TRBD1. CDR1 and CDR2 from the germline V gene are DFQATT and SNEGSKA (reference sequence). This CDR3 is built from 14 residues. V dropped 3 bases and J dropped 7; count of bases not matched to a gene: 12. CDR3 sequence (DNA): TGCAGTGCTAGGAACCCACAGGGGAGCTGGGAGCAGTACTTC. This sequence encodes CSARNPQGSWEQYF.

This clonotype was detected only a few times. An end of the junction differs from the germline gene, which may be a read error. The V gene is TRBV6-5, the J gene TRBJ1-5; 12 positions agree with TRBD1. CDR1 is MNHEY, CDR2 SVGAGI, per germline. This CDR3 is built from 18 residues. This CDR3 is CASSYGGQGAISNQPQHF. The CDR3 DNA is TGTGCCAGCAGTTACGGGGGACAGGGGGCAATAAGCAATCAGCCCCAGCATTTC.

This clonotype was picked up a small number of times. The chain combines TRBV20-1 with TRBJ1-3, with TRBD1 as a possible D gene (5 bases). The germline V gene has CDR1 DFQATT and CDR2 SNEGSKA (reference sequence). This CDR3 is built from 17 residues. Trimming removed 6 bases from V and 0 bases from J, with 21 bases in between. In nucleotides, the CDR3 is TGCAGTGCCCTCCCTATTCGACTGGGGACCTCTGGAAACACCATATATTTT. Translation gives CSALPIRLGTSGNTIYF.

The genes are TRBV6-2 or TRBV6-3 and TRBJ2-3, with 8 positions matching TRBD2. Per germline, CDR1 MNHEY and CDR2 SVGEGT. The CDR3 is 16 amino acids. Unmatched junction bases numbered 9, after V lost 6 bases and J lost 1 base. The CDR3 nucleotides are TGTGCCAGCAGGAAACTACCGGGACTAGGCACAGATACGCAGTATTTT. Protein: CASRKLPGLGTDTQYF.

This clonotype was counted many times. The J gene is TRBJ2-3, the V gene TRBV5-8, with TRBD1 matching 7 bases. Germline lookup yields CDR1 SGHTS and CDR2 YDEGEE. The length of the CDR3 is 15 residues. J gave up 2 bases and V 4 bases, and 7 bases lay outside the gene matches. The CDR3 spells CASSPGQADTDTQYF. The CDR3 nucleotides are TGTGCCAGCAGCCCCGGACAGGCCGACACAGATACGCAGTATTTT.

This clonotype has at least ten counts. The rearrangement links TRBV20-1 to TRBJ2-1; 9 bases align to TRBD2. V gave up 7 bases and J gave up 6 bases; unmatched junction bases: 10. Germline V gene sequence: CDR1 DFQATT, CDR2 SNEGSKA (reference sequence). This CDR3 has 14 amino acids. This CDR3 is CSVPRGGGANEQFF. DNA for the CDR3: TGCAGTGTCCCCCGTGGCGGGGGGGCCAATGAGCAGTTCTTC.

This clonotype has a handful of counts. The chain carries TRBV12-3 or TRBV12-4 and TRBJ2-6; D unresolved. V shed 5 bases and J shed 1 base, with 15 bases lying between them. This CDR3 comprises 17 residues. CDR3 DNA sequence: TGTGCCAGCAGTCCCCGACTCCCAGGATCTGGGGCCAACGTCCTGACTTTC. Translating gives CASSPRLPGSGANVLTF.

There are many counts of this clonotype. This rearrangement joins TRBV20-1 to TRBJ2-2; weak D call: TRBD1 (6 bases). Trimming stripped 3 bases from V and 5 bases from J, with 22 bases between. CDR3 length: 17 amino acids. Per germline, CDR1 DFQATT and CDR2 SNEGSKA (reference sequence). The CDR3 region is CSARDQQGQTGTGELFF. CDR3 DNA: TGCAGTGCTAGGGACCAACAGGGCCAAACCGGAACCGGGGAGCTGTTTTTT.

In this sample, this clonotype turned up many times. J is TRBJ1-5 and V is TRBV6-2 or TRBV6-3; maybe TRBD1 (5 bases). Germline CDR1 MNHEY, CDR2 SVGEGT. This CDR3 comprises 15 residues. Trimming cost V 7 bases and J 5 bases, with 18 bases left between them. The DNA of the CDR3 is TGTGCCAGCACCTCTTCGGGGTGGGGGTATCAGCCCCAGCATTTT. Translation: CASTSSGWGYQPQHF.

This clonotype was recorded a few times. Germline and junction disagree at one end, which may indicate a read error. The chain uses TRBV7-8 and TRBJ2-7, with 7 bases matching TRBD1. This CDR3 spans 17 amino acids. Per the germline V gene, CDR1 is SGHVS and CDR2 is FQNEAQ. The CDR3 DNA follows: TGTGCCGGCAGCTTAGGACATCGTCAGGGGGATAAATACGAGCAGTACTTC. Its translation: CAGSLGHRQGDKYEQYF.

This clonotype has ten or more counts. This chain uses TRBV3-1 with TRBJ1-2, with D unresolved. This CDR3 spans 13 amino acids. The V and J ends lost 3 bases and 4 bases respectively, with 9 bases between them. Germline V gene data show CDR1 as LGHDT and CDR2 as YNNKEL (reference sequence). CDR3 residues: CASSHGNLYGYTF. The CDR3 DNA sequence: TGTGCCAGCAGCCACGGAAACCTCTATGGCTACACCTTC.